The T cell receptor beta chain described here comes from a study of metastatic and nonmetastatic thyroid tumors. Germline V gene data show CDR1 as PRHDT and CDR2 as FYEKMQ (reference sequence). Trimming removed 4 bases from V and 5 bases from J, with 8 bases in between. There are 13 residues in the CDR3. TCRdb ran MiXCR on the PCR reads. The sample lists around 89,000 clones, about 15% occurring once. Not a single patient had been given any form of treatment at any point before undergoing thyroid surgery. The chain has TRBV13 and TRBJ2-2; D call uncertain. The sequence was collected from a female donor with papillary thyroid cancer or a benign thyroid nodule (not recorded which). Some clones in this sample may be carry-over from other donors' samples. Sequenced sample: blood. The CDR3 nucleotides read TGTGCCAGCAGCTCCCAAATTACCGGGGAGCTGTTTTTT. As protein: CASSSQITGELFF.